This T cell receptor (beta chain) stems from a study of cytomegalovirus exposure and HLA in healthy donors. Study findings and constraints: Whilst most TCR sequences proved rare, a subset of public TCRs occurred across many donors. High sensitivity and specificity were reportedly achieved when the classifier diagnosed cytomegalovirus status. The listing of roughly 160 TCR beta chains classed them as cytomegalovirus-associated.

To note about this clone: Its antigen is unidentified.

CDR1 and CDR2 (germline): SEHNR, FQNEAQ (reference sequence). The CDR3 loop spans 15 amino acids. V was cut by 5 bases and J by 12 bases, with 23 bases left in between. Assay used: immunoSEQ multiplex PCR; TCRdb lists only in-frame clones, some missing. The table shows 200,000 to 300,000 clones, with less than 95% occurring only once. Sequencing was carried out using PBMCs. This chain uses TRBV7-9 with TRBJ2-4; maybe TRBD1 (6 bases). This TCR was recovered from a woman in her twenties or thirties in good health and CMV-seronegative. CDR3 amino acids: CASSPQGAAKIDQYF. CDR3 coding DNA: TGTGCCAGCAGCCCACAGGGCGCGGCCAAGATAGATCAGTACTTC.